This T cell receptor beta chain was found in a study of beta chain features in type 1 diabetes. Study observations and caveats: In patients and controls equally, PCR might favor templates that are shorter. Type 1 diabetes patients had fewer VDJ junction insertions and more deletions.

V lost 5 bases and J 1 base, leaving 13 bases between the germline ends. Germline V CDR1 and CDR2: SGHTA, FQGNSA. This CDR3 is built from 15 residues. The entirety of the isolated RNA underwent reverse transcription, so expressed TCRB transcripts were sequenced. The protocol was immunoSEQ multiplex PCR, while the TCRdb copy is restricted to in-frame clones and leaves out a portion. Among under 500,000 clones listed, around 28% were seen once. The sample holds a few counts of this clone. Its antigen is not identified. One heparinised draw, averaging roughly 110 mL, was taken per donor. Sorted populations were all over 95% pure.

The sequencing input was naive CD4+ T cells from blood. This clonotype was sampled from a man between 18 and 29 years old in good health. This rearrangement joins TRBV7-2 to TRBJ2-3; the D gene is possibly TRBD1 (6 bases). CDR3 nucleotides: TGTGCCAGCAGCCGAAGGGCAGGGGGCACAGATACGCAGTATTTT. This encodes CASSRRAGGTDTQYF.